Below, one TCR beta chain is given with its context. The antigen is unknown. The sample belongs to a study of T cell responses to AZD1222 COVID-19 vaccine. Study-level points and caveats: Epitopes outside B.1.351 and B.1.1.7 mutated regions reportedly drew nearly half of spike TCRs. Females outnumbered males among donors, who were mostly white British; clonal diversity was possibly underestimated. Seropositive AZD1222 recipients at baseline numbered only five to seven.

This CDR3 has 14 residues. V trimming: 3 bases; J trimming: 3 bases; junction bases outside the gene matches: 4. Germline V CDR1 and CDR2: SGHRS, YFSETQ. Repertoires were generated with immunoSEQ multiplex PCR, while TCRdb's copy carries only in-frame clones and drops some. Of around 150,000 clones in the sample, approximately 90% were seen once. Here the sequenced sample was peripheral blood, taken on day 0 of AZD1222 vaccination. The receptor's source is an adult in good health. The chain has TRBV5-1 and TRBJ2-5, with 8 bases fitting TRBD1. In nucleotides, the CDR3 is TGCGCCAGCAGCTCCGGACAGGGAAAAGAGACCCAGTACTTC. This encodes CASSSGQGKETQYF.